One sample yielded the 14 T cell receptor beta chains listed below, sequenced in a study of blood T cell repertoires in COVID-19. Generated by immunoSEQ multiplex PCR, the TCRdb table keeps only in-frame clones and is missing some. Of 140,000 to 150,000 clones listed, approximately 92% are singletons. Material: peripheral blood. These receptor sequences come from a woman aged 60-70 years with active COVID-19.

This chain connects TRBV14 to TRBJ2-1; 11 bases agree with TRBD2. CDR1 and CDR2 from the germline V gene are SGHDN and FVKESK. Germline trimming cut 0 bases from V and 0 bases from J; bases unmatched to any gene: 10. There are 20 residues in the CDR3. The CDR3 coding sequence is TGTGCCAGCAGCCAAGATCTCGGGACTAGCGGAAGAAGCTCCTACAATGAGCAGTTCTTC. It translates to CASSQDLGTSGRSSYNEQFF.

The rearrangement joins TRBV6-2 or TRBV6-3 to TRBJ2-1, with D perhaps matching TRBD2 (6 bases). This CDR3 comprises 18 residues. From germline, CDR1 is MNHEY and CDR2 SVGEGT. Trimming pared 2 bases from V and 0 bases from J, leaving 17 bases between. The CDR3 region is CASSYRGGAGSSYNEQFF. The CDR3 nucleotides read TGTGCCAGCAGTTACCGCGGAGGGGCGGGCAGCTCCTACAATGAGCAGTTCTTC.

This chain connects TRBV19 to TRBJ1-2; 9 nucleotides agree with TRBD1. J was trimmed by 4 bases and V by 4 bases; bases with no gene match: 10. CDR3 length: 16 residues. Germline V gives CDR1 LNHDA, CDR2 SQIVND (reference sequence). The CDR3 bases are TGTGCCAGTAGTAGTCTTCGACAGGGGGTTAGCTATGGCTACACCTTC. Its translation: CASSSLRQGVSYGYTF.

The chain links TRBV27 to TRBJ2-7; a possible D gene is TRBD2 (7 bases). Germline V lookup: CDR1 MNHEY, CDR2 SMNVEV (reference sequence). The length of the CDR3 is 15 residues. V was clipped by 4 bases and J by 4 bases, with 17 bases between them. This CDR3 is CASSWGGGVAYEQYF. As DNA, the CDR3 is TGTGCCAGCAGTTGGGGCGGGGGCGTCGCTTACGAGCAGTACTTC.

The chain recombines TRBV5-4 with TRBJ2-7, with 7 bases that match TRBD2. Germline V gives CDR1 SGHNT, CDR2 YYREEE (reference sequence). The CDR3 has 15 residues. V lost 4 bases and J lost 3; bases outside the gene matches: 10. DNA of the CDR3: TGTGCCAGCAGCCCCAAAGCGGGACGGCGCTACGAGCAGTACTTC. Translated: CASSPKAGRRYEQYF.

CDR3 sequence (DNA): TGCGCCAGCAGTTGGAGCGGGGCGGGAGATTCGTTGGCAGATACGCAGTATTTT. Translated, it gives CASSWSGAGDSLADTQYF. V and J are TRBV5-1 and TRBJ2-3; 7 nucleotides line up with TRBD2. With 5 bases clipped from V and 4 bases from J, the junction kept 19 bases outside the gene matches. The CDR3 has 18 amino acids. Germline V gene sequence: CDR1 SGHRS, CDR2 YFSETQ.

This chain joins TRBV5-1 and TRBJ2-1; no firm D call. Germline CDR1 is SGHRS and CDR2 is YFSETQ. The V gene lost 2 bases and the J gene lost 5 bases, with 2 bases spanning the gap. CDR3 length: 11 amino acids. The CDR3 nucleotides read TGCGCCAGCAGCTTCGACAATGAGCAGTTCTTC. Amino acids: CASSFDNEQFF.

The rearrangement links TRBV6-6 to TRBJ2-2; 10 bases align to TRBD1. Germline lookup yields CDR1 MNHNY and CDR2 SVGAGI (reference sequence). With V trimmed by 5 bases and J by 4 bases, 10 bases remained unmatched. The CDR3 spans 17 residues. Here the CDR3 reads CASSPRRQGAGTGELFF. DNA for the CDR3: TGTGCCAGCAGTCCCCGAAGACAGGGGGCGGGCACCGGGGAGCTGTTTTTT.

The V gene is TRBV28, the J gene TRBJ2-7; 8 positions match TRBD1. The CDR3 extends over 13 amino acids. V gave up 3 bases and J gave up 9 bases; unmatched junction bases: 7. Germline V gives CDR1 MDHEN, CDR2 SYDVKM. The CDR3 nucleotides are TGTGCCAGCAGTTTCCCCGGACAGGGTGGGCAGTACTTC. Translated: CASSFPGQGGQYF.

Only a few counts were recorded for this clone. This sequence joins TRBV2 and TRBJ2-1; D perhaps matches TRBD2 (6 bases). V shed 0 bases and J shed 12 bases, with 9 bases lying between them. The CDR3 is made up of 12 amino acids. Germline lookup yields CDR1 SNHLY and CDR2 FYNNEI. The DNA of the CDR3 is TGTGCCAGCAGTGAAGCGTCGGAGGGGCAGTTCTTC. This codes for CASSEASEGQFF.

The chain is built from TRBV6-2 or TRBV6-3 and TRBJ1-1; D is perhaps TRBD1 (5 bases). Trimming removed 4 bases from V and 2 bases from J, with 11 bases in between. Germline CDR1 reads MNHEY; CDR2 reads SVGEGT. The length of the CDR3 is 14 residues. CDR3 protein: CASSWGTPNTEAFF. CDR3 bases: TGTGCCAGCAGTTGGGGCACCCCAAACACTGAAGCTTTCTTT.

This chain joins TRBV5-1 and TRBJ2-7; TRBD1 agrees at 7 bases. Germline CDR1 is SGHRS and CDR2 is YFSETQ. The trim removed 1 base at V and 5 bases at J, leaving 6 bases unmatched. CDR3 size: 14 residues. CDR3 protein: CASSLQGEIDEQYF. The CDR3 DNA reads as TGCGCCAGCAGCTTGCAGGGGGAAATTGACGAGCAGTACTTC.

This clone was seen just once. The V call is TRBV6-2 or TRBV6-3, the J call TRBJ2-3; 12 bases agree with TRBD2. Germline V CDR1 and CDR2: MNHEY, SVGEGT. The junction had 5 bases not matched to a gene; V was cut back by 5 bases and J by 2 bases. The CDR3 sequence is 16 residues long. This CDR3 is CASSKGLAGHTDTQYF. In DNA form, the CDR3 reads TGTGCCAGCAGTAAAGGACTAGCGGGACACACAGATACGCAGTATTTT.

CDR3 coding DNA: TGTGCCAGCAGTTTCCCCCCGGGTACTAGCGGGCTATGGGGCACAGATACGCAGTATTTT. It specifies CASSFPPGTSGLWGTDTQYF. The rearrangement uses TRBV28 and TRBJ2-3; 9 nucleotides align to TRBD2. V lost 3 bases and J lost 1; bases outside the gene matches: 17. This CDR3 is built from 20 residues. CDR1 is MDHEN and CDR2 is SYDVKM in the germline V gene.